The clone carrying this TCR beta chain appeared a few times. Its antigen is not identified. Germline V gene lookup returns CDR1 SQVTM and CDR2 ANQGSEA. With 1 base removed from V and 6 bases from J, the gap between germline ends came to 9 bases. This CDR3 has 12 amino acids. This specimen comes from a study of T-cell reconstitution after alpha-beta-depleted transplantation in children. Study findings and constraints: It was newly produced T cells that mostly accounted for T-cell counts and diversity one year after transplant. Elevated TCRbeta diversity at day 60 was traced, in some patients, to surviving recipient T cells and thymic progenitors. Where alpha-beta T cells came from about two months after transplant was reportedly several hundred expanded graft clones.

Preparation of the TCRbeta library used unique molecular identifiers. TCRdb re-analysed the PCR reads in MiXCR, keeping a single row per CDR3 protein. Of about 980,000 distinct CDR3 sequences in the sample, roughly 29% were seen once. This sequence originates from a boy less than two years old who had a stem cell transplant for SCID, so the T cells may come from the graft donor. The sample consisted of PBMCs, mostly from graft donor cells, taken 360 days after TCRalphabeta/CD19-depleted stem cell transplant. V is TRBV29-1 and J is TRBJ1-1; possible D gene TRBD1, 5 bases. Here the CDR3 reads CSVEGVGPEAFF. As DNA, the CDR3 is TGCAGCGTTGAAGGGGTGGGGCCTGAAGCTTTCTTT.